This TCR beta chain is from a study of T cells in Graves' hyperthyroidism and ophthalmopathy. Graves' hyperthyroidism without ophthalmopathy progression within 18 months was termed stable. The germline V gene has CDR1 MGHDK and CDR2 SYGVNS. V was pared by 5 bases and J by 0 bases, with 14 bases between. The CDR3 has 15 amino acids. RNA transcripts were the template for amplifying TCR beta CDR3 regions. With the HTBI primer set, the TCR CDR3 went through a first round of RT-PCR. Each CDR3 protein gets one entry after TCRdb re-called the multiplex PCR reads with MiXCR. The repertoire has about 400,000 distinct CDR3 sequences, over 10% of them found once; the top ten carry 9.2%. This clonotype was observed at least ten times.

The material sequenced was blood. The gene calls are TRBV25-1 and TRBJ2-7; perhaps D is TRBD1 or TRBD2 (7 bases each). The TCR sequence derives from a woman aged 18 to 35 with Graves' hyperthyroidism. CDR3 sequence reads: CASSKAGQSSYEQYF. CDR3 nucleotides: TGTGCCAGCAGTAAAGCGGGACAGAGCTCCTACGAGCAGTACTTC.